One and the same sample provided the 25 T cell receptor beta chains below, sequenced in a study of neoadjuvant anti-PD-1 for oral cavity cancer. Sample time point: after neoadjuvant nivolumab, at surgical resection. Sequencing used immunoSEQ multiplex PCR; TCRdb keeps in-frame clones, though not all of them. The table includes more than 30,000 clones, about 36% detected once. The sequences come from tumor tissue, collected after nivolumab (anti-PD-1) treatment. The receptors shown here come from a person between 40 and 85 years old with oral cavity squamous cell carcinoma.

The V gene is TRBV7-9, the J gene TRBJ2-1; 9 bases agree with TRBD2. CDR3 length: 19 amino acids. V gave up 5 bases and J gave up 4 bases; unmatched junction bases: 18. CDR1 and CDR2 from the germline V gene are SEHNR and FQNEAQ (reference sequence). The DNA for the CDR3 is TGTGCCAGCAGCGGGACAGACCATAGACTAGCGGCTAAGTACAATGAGCAGTTCTTC. Translation gives CASSGTDHRLAAKYNEQFF.

The chain links TRBV10-2 to TRBJ2-5; D is undetermined. Between the trimmed V and J ends, which lost 2 bases and 3 bases, there was a span of 1 base. This CDR3 has 11 residues. Per germline, CDR1 WSHSY and CDR2 SAAADI. CDR3 sequence (DNA): TGCGCCAGCAGTGAGAAAGAGACCCAGTACTTC. This gives the protein CASSEKETQYF.

This clone was observed at least ten times. This sequence joins TRBV11-2 and TRBJ2-1, with D unclear. Deletions cut 6 bases from V and 5 bases from J, with 8 bases between. CDR3 length: 12 amino acids. Per the germline V gene, CDR1 is SGHAT and CDR2 is FQNNGV. CDR3 in DNA: TGTGCCAGCAGTGGGATTAACAATGAGCAGTTCTTC. Translation: CASSGINNEQFF.

CDR3 bases: TGCAGCGTTGCGCGGAATGAGGCCGGGGAGCTGTTTTTT. Its translation: CSVARNEAGELFF. V usage is TRBV29-1 and J usage is TRBJ2-2; D remains ambiguous. Per the germline V gene, CDR1 is SQVTM and CDR2 is ANQGSEA. V lost 4 bases and J 6 bases, leaving 12 bases between the germline ends. This CDR3 comprises 13 residues.

The DNA for the CDR3 is TGTGCCAGCAGCTTAGTTGGCAGCCCTTCTCGACAGGGAGAGCAGTTCTTC. Translating gives CASSLVGSPSRQGEQFF. The rearrangement links TRBV7-8 to TRBJ2-1; 7 bases line up with TRBD1. Germline-derived CDR1 and CDR2 are SGHVS and FQNEAQ. V lost 1 base to trimming and J lost 10 bases; unmatched junction nucleotides: 16. This CDR3 contains 17 residues.

Relative to its sample, this clone is medium-sized (0.01 to 0.1%). The rearrangement links TRBV19 to TRBJ1-2, with D perhaps TRBD1 (5 bases). CDR3 length: 13 amino acids. Germline V gives CDR1 LNHDA, CDR2 SQIVND (reference sequence). The V end lost 5 bases, the J end lost 4 bases, and 11 bases lay between the germline ends. CDR3 coding DNA: TGTGCCAGTAGTCAGACAGAGATCTATGGCTACACCTTC. It encodes CASSQTEIYGYTF.

V usage is TRBV5-4 and J usage is TRBJ2-2, with TRBD2 matching over 8 bases. The V segment lost 0 bases and the J segment 7 bases; nucleotides outside the gene matches: 8. This CDR3 region has 16 residues. Germline CDR1 and CDR2: SGHNT and YYREEE (reference sequence). This chain's CDR3 is CASSLESGRSVGELFF. Here the CDR3 DNA reads TGTGCCAGCAGCTTGGAGAGCGGGAGAAGTGTCGGGGAGCTGTTTTTT. The full variable domain, with the rest looked up from reference TRBV5-4 and TRBJ2-2, is ETGVTQSPTHLIKTRGQQVTLRCSSQSGHNTVSWYQQALGQGPQFIFQYYREEENGRGNFPPRFSGLQFPNYSSELNVNALELDDSALYLCASSLESGRSVGELFFGEGSRLTVL.

The V call is TRBV5-1, the J call TRBJ2-1; tentative D call: TRBD1 (5 bases). This CDR3 is built from 15 residues. The germline CDR1 and CDR2 sequences are SGHRS and YFSETQ. Deletions cut 2 bases from V and 8 bases from J, with 17 bases between. CDR3 region: CASSFAFLRVDEQFF. The DNA of the CDR3 is TGCGCCAGCAGCTTCGCGTTCCTCAGGGTAGATGAGCAGTTCTTC.

This chain uses TRBV7-9 with TRBJ2-1; possibly TRBD1 for D (6 bases). V lost 5 bases and J lost 6, with 17 bases in between. Germline V gene lookup returns CDR1 SEHNR and CDR2 FQNEAQ (reference sequence). CDR3 length: 15 amino acids. CDR3 nucleotide sequence: TGTGCCAGCAGCCAAAATATGGAGGACAGCAATGAGCAGTTCTTC. Translation: CASSQNMEDSNEQFF.

The rearrangement links TRBV6-5 to TRBJ1-2; 9 bases agree with TRBD1. Germline V CDR1 and CDR2: MNHEY, SVGAGI. V lost 6 bases and J lost 7; bases outside the gene matches: 9. This CDR3 has 14 residues. The CDR3 DNA is TGTGCCAGCAGGAAAACACAGGGGGCTTTTGGCTACACCTTC. Its translation: CASRKTQGAFGYTF.

This clone was observed a few times. In DNA, the CDR3 is TGTGCCAGCGGCGACCACACTGAAGCTTTCTTT. It translates to CASGDHTEAFF. J is TRBJ1-1 and V is TRBV2; no firm D call. Per the germline V gene, CDR1 is SNHLY and CDR2 is FYNNEI. This CDR3 spans 11 amino acids. Trimming took off 8 bases at V and 3 bases at J, with 7 bases between the two ends.

This sequence joins TRBV5-4 and TRBJ2-2, with TRBD2 matching over 15 bases. Trimming cost V 4 bases and J 5 bases; bases outside gene matches: 9. The CDR3 is 18 residues long. Germline V CDR1 and CDR2: SGHNT, YYREEE (reference sequence). CDR3 amino acids: CASSLGLAGGGGTGELFF. In DNA, the CDR3 is TGTGCCAGCAGCCTGGGACTAGCGGGAGGAGGAGGGACCGGGGAGCTGTTTTTT.

V usage is TRBV5-1 and J usage is TRBJ1-4; TRBD1 aligns across 11 bases. V gave up 4 bases and J gave up 11 bases; unmatched junction bases: 7. This CDR3 is 14 amino acids long. The germline CDR1 and CDR2 sequences are SGHRS and YFSETQ. CDR3 sequence: CASSPPGQGGKLFF. The CDR3 coding sequence is TGCGCCAGCAGCCCCCCGGGACAGGGGGGCAAACTGTTTTTT.

The chain joins TRBV5-5 to TRBJ2-7; the match to TRBD2 covers 7 bases. The junction had 11 bases not matched to a gene; V was cut back by 5 bases and J by 3 bases. The CDR3 totals 15 residues. Germline CDR1 SGHKS, CDR2 YYEKEE (reference sequence). The CDR3 loop reads CASSSLGGNGYEQYF. Here the CDR3 DNA reads TGTGCCAGCAGTAGCTTGGGGGGGAATGGCTACGAGCAGTACTTC.

This clone was picked up a small number of times. The chain joins TRBV7-3 to TRBJ1-5; perhaps TRBD1 as D (6 bases). The CDR3 is 14 amino acids. Trimming removed 3 bases from V and 2 bases from J, with 8 bases in between. Germline V CDR1 and CDR2: SGHTA, FQGTGA. This chain's CDR3 is CASSLNRGNQPQHF. DNA for the CDR3: TGTGCCAGCAGCTTGAACAGGGGCAATCAGCCCCAGCATTTT.

At least ten counts were recorded for this clone. The chain links TRBV21-1 to TRBJ1-1. TRBV21-1 is recorded as a pseudogene. The CDR3 runs 13 residues. The CDR3 DNA is TGTGCCAGCAGCATCGGAGCGGACACTGAAGCTTTCTTT. It specifies CASSIGADTEAFF.

The chain combines TRBV2 with TRBJ1-5, with 7 bases aligning to TRBD1. V lost 6 bases and J lost 4; bases outside the gene matches: 6. The germline CDR1 and CDR2 sequences are SNHLY and FYNNEI. The CDR3 consists of 14 residues. CDR3 DNA: TGTGCCAGCAGCCGGACAGGTCGAAATCAGCCCCAGCATTTT. This sequence encodes CASSRTGRNQPQHF.

The rearrangement links TRBV5-1 to TRBJ1-4; unclear D gene. The V gene's germline CDR1 is SGHRS and CDR2 YFSETQ. CDR3 length: 20 amino acids. Trimming removed 1 base from V and 0 bases from J, with 22 bases in between. The CDR3 is CASSLRARTDPAATNEKLFF. CDR3 coding DNA: TGCGCCAGCAGCTTGAGGGCCCGGACGGACCCAGCCGCAACTAATGAAAAACTGTTTTTT.

This clone was found a few times. The CDR3 protein is CASSDGQGYEQYF. CDR3 nucleotides: TGTGCCAGCAGTGACGGGCAGGGCTACGAGCAGTACTTC. This chain connects TRBV6-4 to TRBJ2-7; D possibly corresponds to TRBD1 (5 bases). This CDR3 comprises 13 residues. The ends were cut back, 2 bases at V and 3 bases at J, with 8 bases in the middle. Germline CDR1 reads MRHNA; CDR2 reads SNTAGT.

This chain uses TRBV7-9 with TRBJ2-7; 9 bases agree with TRBD2. The CDR3 is 16 amino acids. In germline, CDR1 is SEHNR, CDR2 FQNEAQ (reference sequence). V shed 3 bases and J 2 bases; nucleotides not matched to a gene: 8. This chain's CDR3 is CASSFPLAGTTYEQYF. DNA of the CDR3: TGTGCCAGCAGCTTCCCCCTAGCGGGGACTACCTACGAGCAGTACTTC.

This rearrangement joins TRBV10-2 to TRBJ2-1; 11 nucleotides agree with TRBD2. Unmatched junction bases numbered 5, after V lost 7 bases and J lost 3 bases. The germline V gene encodes CDR1 WSHSY and CDR2 SAAADI. This CDR3 has 15 residues. The CDR3: CASTSGTSGYNEQFF. As DNA, the CDR3 is TGCGCCAGCACCTCCGGGACTAGCGGCTACAATGAGCAGTTCTTC.

J is TRBJ1-1 and V is TRBV5-5; weak D call: TRBD1 (6 bases). The CDR3 spans 15 residues. CDR1 is SGHKS and CDR2 is YYEKEE in the germline V gene (reference sequence). Trimming shortened V by 2 bases and J by 4 bases, and 15 bases separated the two germline ends. The CDR3 DNA is TGTGCCAGCAGCTTCGCGGGTGGAGGGGGCACTGAAGCTTTCTTT. This gives the protein CASSFAGGGGTEAFF.

This chain uses TRBV9 with TRBJ2-3, with unresolved D. Per the germline V gene, CDR1 is SGDLS and CDR2 is YYNGEE. Trimming removed 3 bases from V and 2 bases from J, with 10 bases in between. The CDR3 runs to 14 residues. For the CDR3, the DNA is TGTGCCAGCAGCGCCCGGGCGCACACAGATACGCAGTATTTT. This codes for CASSARAHTDTQYF. The full variable domain, with the rest looked up from reference TRBV9 and TRBJ2-3, is DSGVTQTPKHLITATGQRVTLRCSPRSGDLSVYWYQQSLDQGLQFLIQYYNGEERAKGNILERFSAQQFPDLHSELNLSSLELGDSALYFCASSARAHTDTQYFGPGTRLTVL.

This clone was detected a few times. This chain connects TRBV5-1 to TRBJ1-1; D is possibly TRBD1 (5 bases). V was clipped by 3 bases and J by 4 bases, with 10 bases between them. Germline assignment: CDR1 SGHRS and CDR2 YFSETQ. The CDR3 runs to 13 residues. CDR3 amino acids: CASSSRRGTEAFF. The CDR3 region has the DNA TGCGCCAGCAGCTCTCGTAGGGGCACTGAAGCTTTCTTT.

The chain carries TRBV5-1 and TRBJ1-1; D is possibly TRBD1 (5 bases). Germline V gene data show CDR1 as SGHRS and CDR2 as YFSETQ. The CDR3 extends over 12 amino acids. V lost 0 bases to trimming and J lost 10 bases, with 10 bases between them. The chain's CDR3 is CASSLVRGRAFF. The DNA of the CDR3 is TGCGCCAGCAGCTTGGTCCGGGGCCGAGCTTTCTTT.